This T cell receptor beta chain was identified during a study of beta chain features in type 1 diabetes (dated by TCRdb to the late 2010s). For context, the study as a whole: No differences in mean age, gender distribution, total cell number or subset yield were found between patients and healthy donors. A total of 90 million to 130 million sorted cells were examined across all samples, and a strong correlation was observed between cell number per subset and RNA yield. In the study, recently diagnosed type 1 diabetes patients and matched healthy donors were compared on the TCRB repertoires of their sorted circulating CD4+ T cell subsets. Whereas all 30 or so donors provided naive and central memory subsets, regulatory and stem cell-like memory subsets were isolated from just 8 patients and about 8 healthy donors. Study-level results and caveats: Because small numbers of individuals were included in the HLA sub-analyses, any influence of HLA type on TCRB rearrangement was left unresolved. Shorter templates might be favored by PCR, yet because patient and control samples were amplified and corrected together, any such skew would affect both groups equally. Naive, central memory and regulatory TCRB repertoires appeared to be more similar among patients than among healthy donors. A moderate but significant shortening of TCRB CDR3 length was observed in type 1 diabetes patients in all four CD4+ subsets. Fewer insertions and more nucleotide deletions at VDJ recombination sites were observed in patients with type 1 diabetes, implying thymic rearrangement abnormalities. Because cDNA was sequenced instead of genomic DNA, activated cells with high expression could be over-represented, although the groups did not differ in activation or CD3 levels.

In the germline V gene (reference sequence), CDR1 corresponds to MNHEY and CDR2 to SMNVEV. At the junction V is shortened by 6 bases and J by 6 bases; bases outside the gene matches: 5. Taken from cysteine to phenylalanine, the CDR3 has 13 residues. Only the CDR3 part of the read is kept: 39 bases, read in frame from the first base. A single peripheral blood draw of roughly 0.11 L on average was collected from each donor into heparinised tubes. Using a panel that included CD45RO, CCR7, CD25, CD127, CD95 and CD27, naive, central memory, regulatory and stem cell-like memory CD4+ T cells were sorted on a BD FACSAria II. Purity was above 95% for every sorted population. PBMCs were isolated immediately by Lymphoprep density gradient centrifugation and stained directly without culture. So that batch effects would be minimized, each experiment stained and sorted samples in pairs, pairing one healthy donor with one patient.

On this clone: This clone's antigen is unknown. Base qualities are not provided; no much larger clone lies one nucleotide away.

All of the isolated RNA was reverse transcribed with the High Capacity cDNA Reverse Transcription Kit, so expressed TCRB transcripts were sequenced. Deep immunoSEQ sequencing was performed on naive, central memory and regulatory T cell samples, with an average of about 3.6 million total reads per sample. Sorted cells were lysed in RLT buffer, and RNA was extracted using DNase-treated RNeasy Micro or Mini kits according to cell number. To prevent cross-contamination, each cell subset was processed individually, whereas patient and healthy donor samples were processed jointly. Using the immunoSEQ multiplex PCR, TCRB sequences were amplified from cDNA into 87-bp fragments spanning the CDR3 region. The amplicons were sequenced using the Illumina HiSeq platform. In the paper's pipeline: Synthetic template baselines were used to correct PCR bias computationally, reads within Hamming distance 2 were collapsed, and singletons that could not be merged were discarded. By aligning reads against IMGT, V, D and J genes, CDR3 length, and insertions or deletions at six rearrangement sites were assigned. Clonotype counts were normalized to sorted cell number within each subset before computing true diversity and Gini coefficients with the tcR R package. Repertoire sharing was quantified using the overlap coefficient calculated on TCRB nucleotide sequences. Out-of-frame TCRB sequences from naive cells were analyzed as a proxy for the pre-selection repertoire. TCRdb provides this immuneACCESS table in a form limited to in-frame rearrangements. Some clones are lacking; in checked studies, under half of them reflect an unresolved V gene, and why the rest are absent is not known. D and trimming were read from the DNA, whereas the V and J calls and clone size are those reported in that table. In this sample the table shows about 230,000 clones, 16% of which occur a single time. The ten top clones hold roughly 0.08% of the sample.

Recombination linked TRBV27 to TRBJ2-5, and TRBD1 aligns with 9 junction nucleotides. The sample taken for sequencing was naive CD4+ T cells from blood. The sample's cell subset or site, from its label and the paper: true naive CD4+ T cells. This receptor was taken from a man aged 30 to 45 with type 1 diabetes. The base sequence is TGTGCCAGCAGACGGGACAGGGTGAAGACCCAGTACTTC. It translates as CASRRDRVKTQYF.